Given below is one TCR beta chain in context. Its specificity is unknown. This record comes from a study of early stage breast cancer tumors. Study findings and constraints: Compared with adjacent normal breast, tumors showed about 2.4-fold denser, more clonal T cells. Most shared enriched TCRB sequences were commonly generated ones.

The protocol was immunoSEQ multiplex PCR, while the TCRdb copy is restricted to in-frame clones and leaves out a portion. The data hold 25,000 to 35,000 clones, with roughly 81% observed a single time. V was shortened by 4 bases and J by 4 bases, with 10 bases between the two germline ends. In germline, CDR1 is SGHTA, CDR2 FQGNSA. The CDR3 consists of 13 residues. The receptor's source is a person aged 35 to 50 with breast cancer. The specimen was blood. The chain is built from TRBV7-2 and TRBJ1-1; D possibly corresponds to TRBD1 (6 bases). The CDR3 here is CASSYQGSTEAFF. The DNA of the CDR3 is TGTGCCAGCAGCTATCAGGGGAGCACTGAAGCTTTCTTT.